This passage covers 26 T cell receptor beta chains from one sample sequenced in a study of T cells in localized non-small cell lung cancer. Here immunoSEQ multiplex PCR was the method, and the copy in TCRdb shows in-frame clones only, minus some. This table has approximately 31,000 clones, around 80% appearing once. Sequencing used peripheral blood, obtained before any cancer treatment. Source of these receptors: a male donor at least 60 years old with stage II squamous cell lung carcinoma.

The sample holds a few counts of this clone. The genes are TRBV2 and TRBJ1-5, with unresolved D. The CDR3 is made up of 13 amino acids. CDR1 and CDR2 (germline): SNHLY, FYNNEI. V lost 1 base and J 7 bases, leaving 8 bases between the germline ends. The CDR3 DNA reads as TGTGCCAGCAGTGAAGTTAGTAACCAGCCCCAGCATTTT. Its protein is CASSEVSNQPQHF.

The chain combines TRBV9 with TRBJ1-3; no definite D call. The germline V gene encodes CDR1 SGDLS and CDR2 YYNGEE. The V end lost 3 bases, the J end lost 0 bases, and 4 bases lay between the germline ends. CDR3 length: 13 residues. Here the CDR3 reads CASSGYSGNTIYF. In nucleotides, the CDR3 is TGTGCCAGCAGCGGGTACTCTGGAAACACCATATATTTT.

The J gene is TRBJ2-6, the V gene TRBV18, with 11 nucleotides matching TRBD1. V dropped 2 bases and J dropped 0; count of bases not matched to a gene: 3. CDR1 is KGHSH, CDR2 LQKENI, per germline. The CDR3 totals 18 residues. In nucleotides, the CDR3 is TGTGCCAGCTCACCAACCGGGACAGGGGGCTCTGGGGCCAACGTCCTGACTTTC. Translated, it gives CASSPTGTGGSGANVLTF.

As concerns this clone: One junction end disagrees with the germline gene, perhaps due to a read error. The rearrangement links TRBV2 to TRBJ2-7, with TRBD1 identical over 8 bases. The CDR3 runs 11 residues. Germline lookup yields CDR1 SNHLY and CDR2 FYNNEI. CDR3 sequence (DNA): TGTGCCAGCAGTGCCGGGACAGGAAAAGACTTC. Its translation is CASSAGTGKDF.

This clone was observed a few times. V gene TRBV5-1 combines with J gene TRBJ2-2, with 9 bases lining up with TRBD1. The length of the CDR3 is 16 residues. V lost 0 bases, J lost 4 bases, and 4 bases stayed unmatched. Germline loops: CDR1 SGHRS, CDR2 YFSETQ. The CDR3 spells CASSLGDRVFTGELFF. In nucleotides, the CDR3 is TGCGCCAGCAGCTTGGGGGACAGGGTCTTCACCGGGGAGCTGTTTTTT.

The chain couples TRBV27 to TRBJ1-1; tentative D call: TRBD1 (6 bases). The CDR3 runs 16 residues. V lost 6 bases and J lost 0, with 17 bases in between. Germline values: CDR1 MNHEY, CDR2 SMNVEV (reference sequence). This chain's CDR3 is CASRQGTRRMNTEAFF. CDR3 DNA sequence: TGTGCCAGCAGGCAAGGGACACGAAGAATGAACACTGAAGCTTTCTTT.

V gene TRBV30 combines with J gene TRBJ1-2, with TRBD1 as a possible D gene (5 bases). This CDR3 is built from 13 residues. Germline CDR1 is GTSNPN and CDR2 is SVGIG (reference sequence). The V end lost 3 bases, the J end lost 7 bases, and 15 bases lay between the germline ends. DNA of the CDR3: TGTGCCTGGAGATCCCCGGGGCCGGGTGGCTACACCTTC. The encoded protein is CAWRSPGPGGYTF.

The chain combines TRBV25-1 with TRBJ2-1, with TRBD2 as a possible D gene (5 bases). CDR3 length: 12 residues. Looked up from germline, CDR1 is MGHDK and CDR2 is SYGVNS. Trimming took off 6 bases at V and 3 bases at J, with 6 bases between the two ends. The CDR3 region has the DNA TGTGCCAGCAGGGGGAGCTACAATGAGCAGTTCTTC. This gives the protein CASRGSYNEQFF. Supplemented by reference TRBV25-1 and TRBJ2-1, the full variable domain reads EADIYQTPRYLVIGTGKKITLECSQTMGHDKMYWYQQDPGMELHLIHYSYGVNSTEKGDLSSESTVSRIRTEHFPLTLESARPSHTSQYLCASRGSYNEQFFGPGTRLTVL.

The V gene is TRBV6-1, the J gene TRBJ2-1; weak D call: TRBD2 (6 bases). V lost 8 bases to trimming and J lost 4 bases, with 18 bases between them. Germline V gene lookup returns CDR1 MNHNS and CDR2 SASEGT. There are 15 residues in the CDR3. The CDR3 protein is CASRAGRLNYNEQFF. The CDR3 DNA reads TGTGCCAGCCGGGCGGGGAGGCTGAATTACAATGAGCAGTTCTTC.

In DNA form, the CDR3 reads TGTGCCAGCGGCGACAGTAACTATGGCTACACCTTC. It specifies CASGDSNYGYTF. This chain connects TRBV6-6 to TRBJ1-2; perhaps TRBD1 as D (5 bases). V lost 8 bases and J lost 1, with 8 bases in between. The CDR3 runs 12 residues. Per the germline V gene, CDR1 is MNHNY and CDR2 is SVGAGI (reference sequence).

The chain couples TRBV18 to TRBJ1-1; D is possibly TRBD1 (5 bases). The CDR3 is 15 amino acids. Germline-derived CDR1 and CDR2 are KGHSH and LQKENI. Trimming took 0 bases from V and 0 from J, leaving 8 bases between them. The CDR3 region is CASSPPKGLNTEAFF. CDR3 bases: TGTGCCAGCTCACCACCGAAGGGGCTGAACACTGAAGCTTTCTTT.

With regard to this clone: Additional DNA sequences in this sample encode the identical CDR3. This chain connects TRBV5-6 to TRBJ2-7, with D uncertain. Germline V gene lookup returns CDR1 SGHDT and CDR2 YYEEEE. Trimming stripped 2 bases from V and 2 bases from J, with 11 bases between. The CDR3 has 14 residues. The CDR3 is CASSFPGQTYEQYF. The CDR3 DNA reads TGTGCCAGCAGCTTTCCGGGCCAGACCTACGAGCAGTACTTC.

The chain has TRBV27 and TRBJ2-3; TRBD1 might be the D (6 bases). The V end lost 3 bases, the J end lost 7 bases, and 20 bases lay between the germline ends. The CDR3 sequence is 16 residues long. From germline, CDR1 is MNHEY and CDR2 SMNVEV (reference sequence). The CDR3 region is CASSLGARERWNTQYF. CDR3 bases: TGTGCCAGCAGTTTGGGGGCCCGCGAGCGTTGGAATACGCAGTATTTT.

V gene TRBV11-2 combines with J gene TRBJ2-5; the match to TRBD1 covers 12 bases. CDR3 length: 15 residues. V trimming: 4 bases; J trimming: 5 bases; junction bases outside the gene matches: 5. Germline V gives CDR1 SGHAT, CDR2 FQNNGV. CDR3 sequence reads: CASSSRDRGLETQYF. Here the CDR3 DNA reads TGTGCCAGCAGCTCCCGGGACAGGGGGCTGGAGACCCAGTACTTC.

The chain couples TRBV27 to TRBJ2-2, with a tentative D call TRBD2 (5 bases). The germline CDR1 and CDR2 sequences are MNHEY and SMNVEV (reference sequence). The CDR3 covers 16 residues. Deletions cut 6 bases from V and 6 bases from J, with 20 bases between. CDR3 nucleotides: TGTGCCAGCAGCGTTGACCCGGGATCCGCGGCCGGGGAGCTGTTTTTT. Translated: CASSVDPGSAAGELFF.

The chain recombines TRBV7-9 with TRBJ2-7; either TRBD1 or TRBD2 may fit D (5 bases each). Germline V CDR1 and CDR2: SEHNR, FQNEAQ (reference sequence). The CDR3 is 15 residues long. V lost 1 base, J lost 2 bases, and 12 bases lay in between. The CDR3, as DNA: TGTGCCAGCAGCTTAGGGGGGAACGGACCCTACGAGCAGTACTTC. The encoded protein is CASSLGGNGPYEQYF.

This clone was seen more than once but under ten times. The chain carries TRBV5-1 and TRBJ2-7; D tentatively reads TRBD1 or TRBD2 (5 bases each). V gave up 5 bases and J gave up 3 bases, with 15 bases separating them. The CDR3 runs 14 residues. Germline V gene lookup returns CDR1 SGHRS and CDR2 YFSETQ. The CDR3 here is CASRRSGRDYEQYF. CDR3 coding DNA: TGCGCCAGCAGGCGTTCAGGGAGAGACTACGAGCAGTACTTC.

This clone was picked up a small number of times. The rearrangement links TRBV5-5 to TRBJ1-5, with D possibly TRBD1 on 5 matching bases. This CDR3 is built from 13 residues. Germline values: CDR1 SGHKS, CDR2 YYEKEE (reference sequence). Trimming stripped 2 bases from V and 7 bases from J, with 10 bases between. The DNA for the CDR3 is TGTGCCAGCAGCTTCGGGTCAGGGCAGCCCCAGCATTTT. It encodes CASSFGSGQPQHF.

V gene TRBV7-8 combines with J gene TRBJ2-5; either TRBD1 or TRBD2 may supply D (5 bases each). Germline lookup yields CDR1 SGHVS and CDR2 FQNEAQ. The CDR3 covers 14 residues. V was pared by 5 bases and J by 5 bases, with 15 bases between. This CDR3 is CASSRDRGVETQYF. The CDR3 DNA follows: TGTGCCAGCAGCCGGGACCGAGGCGTGGAGACCCAGTACTTC.

The chain carries TRBV7-2 and TRBJ2-7; D is perhaps TRBD1 (5 bases). Looked up from germline, CDR1 is SGHTA and CDR2 is FQGNSA. V was trimmed by 2 bases and J by 0 bases, leaving 11 bases between them. CDR3 length: 15 residues. The CDR3 here is CASSLKAGNSYEQYF. CDR3 DNA sequence: TGTGCCAGCAGCTTAAAGGCAGGGAACTCCTACGAGCAGTACTTC.

The chain is built from TRBV19 and TRBJ2-2, with TRBD1 matching 8 bases. Trimming at V came to 4 bases and at J to 5 bases, leaving 3 bases not matched to a gene. The CDR3 has 14 amino acids. CDR1 is LNHDA, CDR2 SQIVND, per germline (reference sequence). DNA for the CDR3: TGTGCCAGTAGTACATACAGGGGGACCGGGGAGCTGTTTTTT. This codes for CASSTYRGTGELFF.

This rearrangement joins TRBV2 to TRBJ2-1; 13 bases are shared with TRBD2. The V segment lost 4 bases and the J segment 1 base; nucleotides outside the gene matches: 19. CDR3 size: 22 residues. Germline V lookup: CDR1 SNHLY, CDR2 FYNNEI. CDR3 region: CASSGTRRTSGRAVMSYNEQFF. DNA for the CDR3: TGTGCCAGCAGTGGGACTCGCCGCACTAGCGGGAGGGCCGTTATGTCCTACAATGAGCAGTTCTTC. The full variable domain, in which reference TRBV2 and TRBJ2-1 provide the parts outside the CDR3, is EPEVTQTPSHQVTQMGQEVILRCVPISNHLYFYWYRQILGQKVEFLVSFYNNEISEKSEIFDDQFSVERPDGSNFTLKIRSTKLEDSAMYFCASSGTRRTSGRAVMSYNEQFFGPGTRLTVL.

This clone appeared a few times. The chain joins TRBV2 to TRBJ1-4; D unresolved. Looked up from germline, CDR1 is SNHLY and CDR2 is FYNNEI. V was trimmed by 2 bases and J by 8 bases, leaving 9 bases between them. The CDR3 sequence is 13 residues long. The chain's CDR3 is CASSERGSEKLFF. For the CDR3, the DNA is TGTGCCAGCAGTGAAAGAGGGAGCGAAAAACTGTTTTTT.

The gene calls are TRBV7-8 and TRBJ1-2; D is perhaps TRBD1 (6 bases). Trimming stripped 5 bases from V and 2 bases from J, with 24 bases between. CDR1 is SGHVS, CDR2 FQNEAQ, per germline. The CDR3 extends over 18 amino acids. Here the CDR3 DNA reads TGTGCCAGCAGCCCGAGGTGGGGCCTAACGGGACAAAACTATGGCTACACCTTC. Amino acids: CASSPRWGLTGQNYGYTF. Looking up the rest from reference TRBV7-8 and TRBJ1-2 gives the full variable domain: GAGVSQSPRYKVAKRGQDVALRCDPISGHVSLFWYQQALGQGPEFLTYFQNEAQLDKSGLPSDRFFAERPEGSVSTLKIQRTQQEDSAVYLCASSPRWGLTGQNYGYTFGSGTRLTVV.

This chain uses TRBV6-1 with TRBJ1-1; no reliable D call. V was cut by 1 base and J by 3 bases, with 3 bases left in between. Germline V gene sequence: CDR1 MNHNS, CDR2 SASEGT. The CDR3 is made up of 12 amino acids. CDR3 amino acids: CASSEGYTEAFF. The CDR3 DNA reads TGTGCCAGCAGTGAAGGGTACACTGAAGCTTTCTTT.

The chain has TRBV6-1 and TRBJ2-1; 9 bases fit TRBD2. V dropped 1 base and J dropped 1; count of bases not matched to a gene: 2. The CDR3 runs 16 residues. CDR1 is MNHNS, CDR2 SASEGT, per germline. The CDR3 protein is CASSEEAGGSYNEQFF. CDR3 coding DNA: TGTGCCAGCAGTGAAGAGGCGGGGGGGTCCTACAATGAGCAGTTCTTC.